This T cell receptor beta chain was identified in a study of Ad26.COV2.S vaccination and SARS-CoV-2 variants. V lost 4 bases and J lost 7; bases outside the gene matches: 7. The CDR3 consists of 14 residues. Germline-derived CDR1 and CDR2 are MNHEY and SMNVEV (reference sequence). The protocol was immunoSEQ multiplex PCR, while the TCRdb copy is restricted to in-frame clones and leaves out a portion. There are 300,000 to 450,000 clones in the sample; 92% occur only once, and 3% to 5% lies in the top ten. V usage is TRBV27 and J usage is TRBJ2-7; 10 bases agree with TRBD1. The specimen comprised peripheral blood, sampled after recovery from COVID-19. The receptor was isolated from a human donor who had recovered from COVID-19. The CDR3 DNA reads as TGTGCCAGCAGTTCCCGGGACAGGGGTTGGGAGCAGTACTTC. It is translated as CASSSRDRGWEQYF.